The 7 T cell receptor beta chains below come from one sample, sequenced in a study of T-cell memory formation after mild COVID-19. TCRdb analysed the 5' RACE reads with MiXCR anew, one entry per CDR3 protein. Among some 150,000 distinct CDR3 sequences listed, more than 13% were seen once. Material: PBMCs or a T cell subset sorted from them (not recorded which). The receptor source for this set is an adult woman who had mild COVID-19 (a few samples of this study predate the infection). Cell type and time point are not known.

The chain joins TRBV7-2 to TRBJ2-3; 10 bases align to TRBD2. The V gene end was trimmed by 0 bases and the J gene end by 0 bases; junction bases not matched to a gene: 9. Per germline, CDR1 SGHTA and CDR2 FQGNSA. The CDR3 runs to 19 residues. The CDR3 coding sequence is TGTGCCAGCAGCTTAGCCCCGATCGGACTAGCGGCTAGCACAGATACGCAGTATTTT. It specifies CASSLAPIGLAASTDTQYF.

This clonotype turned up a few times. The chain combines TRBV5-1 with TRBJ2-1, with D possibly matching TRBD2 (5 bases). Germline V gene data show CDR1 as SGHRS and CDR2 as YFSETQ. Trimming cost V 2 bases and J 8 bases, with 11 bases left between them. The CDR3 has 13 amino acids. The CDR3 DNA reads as TGCGCCAGCAGCTTTTACGGGGTGGATGAGCAGTTCTTC. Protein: CASSFYGVDEQFF. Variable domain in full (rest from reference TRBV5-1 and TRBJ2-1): KAGVTQTPRYLIKTRGQQVTLSCSPISGHRSVSWYQQTPGQGLQFLFEYFSETQRNKGNFPGRFSGRQFSNSRSEMNVSTLELGDSALYLCASSFYGVDEQFFGPGTRLTVL.

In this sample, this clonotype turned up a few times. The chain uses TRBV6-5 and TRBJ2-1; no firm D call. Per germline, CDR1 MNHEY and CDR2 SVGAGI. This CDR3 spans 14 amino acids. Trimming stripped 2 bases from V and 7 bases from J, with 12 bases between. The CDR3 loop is CASSYPTNGNEQFF. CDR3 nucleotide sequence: TGTGCCAGCAGTTACCCGACGAATGGGAATGAGCAGTTCTTC.

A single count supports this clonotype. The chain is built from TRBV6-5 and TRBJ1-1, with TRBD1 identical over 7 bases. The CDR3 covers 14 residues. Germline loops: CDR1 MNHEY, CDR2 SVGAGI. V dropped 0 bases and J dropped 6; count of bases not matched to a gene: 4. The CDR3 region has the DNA TGTGCCAGCAGTTACTCCCAGGGGGTCGCTGAAGCTTTCTTT. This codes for CASSYSQGVAEAFF.

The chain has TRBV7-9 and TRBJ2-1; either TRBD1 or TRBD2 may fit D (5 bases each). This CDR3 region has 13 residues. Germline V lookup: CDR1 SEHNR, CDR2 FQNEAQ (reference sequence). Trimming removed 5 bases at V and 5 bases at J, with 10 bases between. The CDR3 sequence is CASSTGPNNEQFF. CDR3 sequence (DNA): TGTGCCAGCAGCACGGGACCCAACAATGAGCAGTTCTTC. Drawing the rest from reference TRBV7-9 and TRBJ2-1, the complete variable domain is DTGVSQNPRHKITKRGQNVTFRCDPISEHNRLYWYRQTLGQGPEFLTYFQNEAQLEKSRLLSDRFSAERPKGSFSTLEIQRTEQGDSAMYLCASSTGPNNEQFFGPGTRLTVL.

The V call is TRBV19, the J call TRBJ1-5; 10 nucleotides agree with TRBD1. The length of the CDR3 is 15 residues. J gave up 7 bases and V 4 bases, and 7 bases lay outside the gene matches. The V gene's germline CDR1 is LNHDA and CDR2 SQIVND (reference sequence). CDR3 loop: CASSTTGGAGQPQHF. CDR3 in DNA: TGTGCCAGTAGTACGACAGGGGGCGCCGGGCAGCCCCAGCATTTT.

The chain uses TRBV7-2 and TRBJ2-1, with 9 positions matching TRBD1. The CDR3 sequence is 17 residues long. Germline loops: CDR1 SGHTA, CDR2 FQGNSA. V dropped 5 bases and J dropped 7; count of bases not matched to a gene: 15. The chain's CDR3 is CASSLIPGQGRGNEQFF. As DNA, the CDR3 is TGTGCCAGCAGCCTAATCCCGGGACAGGGCAGAGGGAATGAGCAGTTCTTC.